This is a list of T cell receptor beta chains from one sample in a study of naive and memory T cell subsets. From the UMI-ligation and nested PCR reads, TCRdb called clonotypes with MiXCR, one entry per CDR3 protein. This sample has roughly 98,000 distinct CDR3 sequences, with approximately 6.5% found just once. What was sequenced was central memory CD4+ T cells from blood. All receptors come from a human donor in good health. The CDR3 runs from the conserved cysteine through the conserved F or W. D genes are given only for firm matches. Size tells how often a clone was seen (once, few, many) or the class of an expanded clone, and some rows leave it out.

>few|TRBJ2-1|TRBD2|TRBV20-1
CSAFGTSGKNEQFF
TGCAGTGCCTTCGGGACTAGCGGGAAGAATGAGCAGTTCTTC
>few|TRBJ2-1|TRBD2|TRBV25-1
CASSESGGAYNEQFF
TGTGCCAGCAGTGAATCCGGGGGGGCTTACAATGAGCAGTTCTTC
>many|TRBJ1-6|TRBD1|TRBV6-1
CASRGTGGIFSPLHF
TGTGCCAGCAGGGGGACAGGGGGCATATTTTCACCCCTCCACTTT
>many|TRBJ1-2|TRBD1|TRBV12-3/TRBV12-4
CASKQRGQPIYAGYTF
TGTGCCAGCAAGCAACGGGGACAGCCAATTTATGCTGGCTACACCTTC
>many|TRBJ2-1|TRBD2|TRBV3-1
CASSQDSGLAGVEQFF
TGTGCCAGCAGCCAGGACTCCGGACTAGCGGGAGTGGAGCAGTTCTTC
>few|TRBJ2-3|-|TRBV5-1
CASSLDGYSTDTQYF
TGCGCCAGCAGCTTGGACGGCTACAGCACAGATACGCAGTATTTT
>few|TRBJ2-7|TRBD1|TRBV28
CASSPGQVGAQYF
TGTGCCAGCAGTCCCGGACAGGTTGGAGCGCAGTACTTC
>many|TRBJ2-1|-|TRBV5-5
CASSSTPPFVDEQFF
TGTGCCAGCAGCTCAACACCCCCTTTTGTGGATGAGCAGTTCTTC
>-|TRBJ2-1|-|TRBV14
CASSQTSGPRSSYNEQFF
TGTGCCAGCAGCCAGACCTCGGGACCCCGAAGCTCCTACAATGAGCAGTTCTTC
>-|TRBJ2-3|TRBD2|TRBV28
CASSLRTSATDTQYF
TGTGCCAGCAGTTTAAGGACTAGCGCCACAGATACGCAGTATTTT
>many|TRBJ1-2|TRBD1|TRBV20-1
CSAPPRGQGGYTF
TGCAGTGCCCCGCCCAGGGGGCAAGGTGGCTACACCTTC